Listed here are 8 T cell receptor beta chains from one sample, sequenced in a study of blood T cell repertoires in COVID-19. Profiled with immunoSEQ multiplex PCR; TCRdb holds only in-frame clones, not every one. Of around 69,000 clones listed, almost 85% are singletons. Specimen: peripheral blood. All receptors derive from a man aged 50 to 59 with active COVID-19.

The rearrangement uses TRBV5-1 and TRBJ2-1, with TRBD2 matching 10 bases. CDR3 size: 15 residues. Trimming cost V 0 bases and J 7 bases; bases outside gene matches: 4. The V gene's germline CDR1 is SGHRS and CDR2 YFSETQ. The CDR3 loop is CASSLELAGGNEQFF. The CDR3 DNA is TGCGCCAGCAGCTTGGAATTAGCGGGGGGAAATGAGCAGTTCTTC.

The chain couples TRBV6-5 to TRBJ1-3, with D perhaps matching TRBD1 (5 bases). The CDR3 is 15 residues long. The V gene lost 11 bases and the J gene lost 0 bases, with 17 bases spanning the gap. Germline-derived CDR1 and CDR2 are MNHEY and SVGAGI. The CDR3 is CAASPGGVSGNTIYF. The CDR3 coding sequence is TGTGCCGCAAGCCCCGGGGGGGTCTCTGGAAACACCATATATTTT.

This clone occurred once. The chain couples TRBV6-5 to TRBJ2-3; D is unclear. Trimming removed 7 bases at V and 0 bases at J, with 11 bases between. CDR1 is MNHEY, CDR2 SVGAGI, per germline. This CDR3 comprises 14 residues. As DNA, the CDR3 is TGTGCCAGCAAGGTCTTGACTAGCACAGATACGCAGTATTTT. It yields the protein CASKVLTSTDTQYF.

The V call is TRBV7-9, the J call TRBJ1-1, with D possibly being TRBD1 (5 bases). The CDR3 runs to 15 residues. Germline CDR1 reads SEHNR; CDR2 reads FQNEAQ (reference sequence). Trimming took 0 bases from V and 1 from J, leaving 9 bases between them. The CDR3 DNA reads as TGTGCCAGCAGCTTAGCATCCGGGGGGAACACTGAAGCTTTCTTT. It encodes CASSLASGGNTEAFF.

V is TRBV12-3 or TRBV12-4 and J is TRBJ2-2; maybe TRBD2 (5 bases). V lost 7 bases to trimming and J lost 9 bases, with 12 bases between them. The CDR3 length is 12 residues. CDR3 region: CASTRGGRELFF. The DNA of the CDR3 is TGTGCCAGCACCCGAGGAGGCCGGGAGCTGTTTTTT.

The DNA for the CDR3 is TGTGCCAGCAGCTTAGGGTTCAGTTATACAGATACGCAGTATTTT. This codes for CASSLGFSYTDTQYF. This chain connects TRBV7-2 to TRBJ2-3; D gene unclear. The CDR3 runs to 15 residues. CDR1 and CDR2 (germline): SGHTA, FQGNSA. V dropped 1 base and J dropped 3 bases, with 11 bases sitting between them.

This rearrangement joins TRBV3-1 (or the pseudogene TRBV3-2) to TRBJ2-5; maybe TRBD2 (6 bases). The CDR3 has 16 amino acids. The V gene lost 0 bases and the J gene lost 1 base, with 12 bases spanning the gap. Germline lookup yields CDR1 LGHDT and CDR2 YNNKEL (reference sequence). The CDR3 bases are TGTGCCAGCAGCCAAGATTTTTCGGGACTCCAAGAGACCCAGTACTTC. This codes for CASSQDFSGLQETQYF.

J is TRBJ2-3 and V is TRBV5-4; TRBD2 aligns across 13 bases. The CDR3 extends over 16 amino acids. The germline V gene encodes CDR1 SGHNT and CDR2 YYREEE (reference sequence). V shed 3 bases, J shed 6 bases, and the junction held 7 bases outside the gene matches. CDR3 residues: CASSSGTSGDRDTQYF. For the CDR3, the DNA is TGTGCCAGCAGCTCGGGGACTAGCGGGGACCGGGATACGCAGTATTTT.